The rows below give T cell receptor beta chains drawn from one sample of a study of T-cell reconstitution after alpha-beta-depleted transplantation in children. Each CDR3 protein gets one entry after TCRdb re-called the PCR reads with MiXCR. The profile covers 250,000 to 300,000 distinct CDR3 sequences, with over 8% appearing a single time and around 9.1% taken by the ten largest. The material sequenced was PBMCs from the stem cell graft donor, taken from the stem cell graft. The receptors shown here come from a human donor who donated a stem cell graft to a child with SCID. The CDR3 runs from the conserved cysteine through the conserved F or W. The D gene is left open where the match is weak. Not every row has a clone size; where given, it reads once, few, many or a size class.

J | size | D | V | DNA | CDR3
TRBJ2-3 | . | . | TRBV5-1 | TGCGCCAGCAGCGGAGCCACCACAGATACGCAGTATTTT | CASSGATTDTQYF
TRBJ2-3 | . | . | TRBV6-1 | TGTGCCAGCAGTATGGTAGTATGGGATACGCAGTATTTT | CASSMVVWDTQYF
TRBJ1-4 | . | TRBD1 | TRBV20-1 | TGCAGTGCTAGAGGTGACAGGGCCCCTAATGAAAAACTGTTTTTT | CSARGDRAPNEKLFF
TRBJ1-4 | few | . | TRBV4-1 | TGCGCCAGCAGCCAAAATCGGCAGAATGAAAAACTGTTTTTT | CASSQNRQNEKLFF
TRBJ1-1 | few | . | TRBV19 | TGTGCCAGTACCGGTAGGGACATCAACACTGAAGCTTTCTTT | CASTGRDINTEAFF
TRBJ1-6 | . | . | TRBV5-1 | TGCGCCAGCAGCTTGTCGACCGACGAAGTAACTGCCCTCCACTTT | CASSLSTDEVTALHF
TRBJ2-1 | few | . | TRBV7-7 | TGTGCTAGCAGCTTAGTTAGGTACAATGAGCAGTTCTTC | CASSLVRYNEQFF
TRBJ2-5 | . | . | TRBV27 | TGTGCCAGCAGCCGACAGTTCGGAGAGACCCAGTACTTC | CASSRQFGETQYF
TRBJ1-1 | few | TRBD1 | TRBV7-3 | TGTGCCAGCAGCTTGCACGACAGGGCCGAAGCTTTCTTT | CASSLHDRAEAFF
TRBJ2-2 | . | . | TRBV18 | TGTGCCAGCTCACCCCAAAGCACGAACACCGGGGAGCTGTTTTTT | CASSPQSTNTGELFF
TRBJ2-5 | . | . | TRBV7-2 | TGTGCCAGCAGCTCCGGGACCAGGGAGACCCAGTACTTC | CASSSGTRETQYF
TRBJ1-1 | few | . | TRBV7-9 | TGTGCCAGCAGCCTTACCGGGACATCGAGTGGGACTGAAGCTTTCTTT | CASSLTGTSSGTEAFF
TRBJ1-2 | . | TRBD1 | TRBV12-5 | TGTGCTAGTGGTTTGGCAACAGGGGACTATGGCTACACCTTC | CASGLATGDYGYTF
TRBJ2-6 | few | . | TRBV18 | TGTGCCAGCTCACCGGGGTTAGTTGACGGGGCCAACGTCCTGACTTTC | CASSPGLVDGANVLTF
TRBJ2-3 | . | . | TRBV5-1 | TGCGCCAGCAGCTTGACAGTAGCCACAGATACGCAGTATTTT | CASSLTVATDTQYF
TRBJ2-1 | many | TRBD2 | TRBV19 | TGTGCCAGTAATGGACTAGCGGGGGAGAATGAGCAGTTCTTC | CASNGLAGENEQFF
TRBJ2-7 | . | . | TRBV6-1 | TGTGCCAGCAGTGAAGCGGGACTCTCCTACGAGCAGTACTTC | CASSEAGLSYEQYF
TRBJ2-1 | few | TRBD2 | TRBV29-1 | TGCAGCGTGATTCCTAGCGGGGGGGAGCAGTTCTTC | CSVIPSGGEQFF
TRBJ2-2 | . | TRBD1 | TRBV19 | TGTGCCAGTAGCGGGACAGCCTCTACCGGGGAGCTGTTTTTT | CASSGTASTGELFF
TRBJ2-3 | few | TRBD2 | TRBV29-1 | TGCAGCGTTGGGTTCCTAGCGGCCACCACAGATACGCAGTATTTT | CSVGFLAATTDTQYF
TRBJ2-1 | . | . | TRBV10-3 | TGTGCCATCAGCGGATCTCGAAATGAGCAGTTCTTC | CAISGSRNEQFF
TRBJ2-1 | few | TRBD2 | TRBV6-5 | TGTGCCAGCAGTTACGACCCCGGGACTAGCGGAAATGAGCAGTTCTTC | CASSYDPGTSGNEQFF
TRBJ2-5 | few | . | TRBV5-1 | TGCGCCAGCAGCCCGGGCTGGAGGGACGACCAAGAGACCCAGTACTTC | CASSPGWRDDQETQYF
TRBJ2-1 | many | . | TRBV12-3/TRBV12-4 | TGTGCCAGCAGGATGGGAGCGGGCAATTACAATGAGCAGTTCTTC | CASRMGAGNYNEQFF
TRBJ1-2 | . | TRBD1 | TRBV7-6 | TGTGCCAGCAGCTTAGAGACAGGGGGTATGATCTATGGCTACACCTTC | CASSLETGGMIYGYTF
TRBJ2-7 | . | . | TRBV6-1 | TGTGCCAGCAGCCGCACAGGGCCCTACGAGCAGTACTTC | CASSRTGPYEQYF
TRBJ1-6 | many | . | TRBV11-2 | TGTGCCAGCAGCTCCCCAGATTATTCACCCCTCCACTTT | CASSSPDYSPLHF
TRBJ1-2 | few | TRBD1 | TRBV20-1 | TGCAGTGCTAGAGTGACAGGGTCGACGGGCTACACCTTC | CSARVTGSTGYTF
TRBJ2-5 | . | TRBD1 | TRBV20-1 | TGCAGTGCTAGACAATATAGGACAGGGCAAGAGACCCAGTACTTC | CSARQYRTGQETQYF
TRBJ2-5 | . | . | TRBV6-2/TRBV6-3 | TGTGCCAGCAGTTACCGTAGGGGGGATCTCGGAGGGGAGACCCAGTACTTC | CASSYRRGDLGGETQYF
TRBJ1-2 | few | . | TRBV7-9 | TGTGCCAGCAGCTTAGAGCGCGGAGCTAACTATGGCTACACCTTC | CASSLERGANYGYTF
TRBJ2-5 | many | . | TRBV20-1 | TGCAGTGCTAGAGTCCCAGGGGTAGAGACCCAGTACTTC | CSARVPGVETQYF
TRBJ2-2 | . | . | TRBV12-3/TRBV12-4 | TGTGCCAGCAGGGCGCGGACCGATTCCACCGGGGAGCTGTTTTTT | CASRARTDSTGELFF
TRBJ1-2 | . | TRBD1 | TRBV6-6 | TGTGCCAGCAGCGACAGGGTTGGCTACACCTTC | CASSDRVGYTF
TRBJ2-2 | few | . | TRBV20-1 | TGCAGTGCTACCCTCAGTGACACCGGGGAGCTGTTTTTT | CSATLSDTGELFF
TRBJ2-3 | many | . | TRBV3-1 | TGTGCCAGCAGCCAATCATGGGGGAAGACAGATACGCAGTATTTT | CASSQSWGKTDTQYF
TRBJ2-1 | . | . | TRBV6-4 | TGTGCCAGCAGCGCACGGGGGGACAGCTTCTCCTACAATGAGCAGTTCTTC | CASSARGDSFSYNEQFF
TRBJ2-7 | . | . | TRBV5-1 | TGCGCCAGCAGCTTGTTGGGGCACGAGCAGTACTTC | CASSLLGHEQYF
TRBJ2-7 | . | . | TRBV7-9 | TGTGCCAGTCGGGGTGAAACCTCCTACGAGCAGTACTTC | CASRGETSYEQYF
TRBJ2-2 | few | . | TRBV11-2 | TGTGCCAGCAGCTTAACGGCAGGGTTGCCCGGGGAGCTGTTTTTT | CASSLTAGLPGELFF
TRBJ1-2 | few | . | TRBV7-8 | TGTGCCAGCAGCCCAACTCGGCGGGGGAACTATGGCTACACCTTC | CASSPTRRGNYGYTF
TRBJ1-3 | many | . | TRBV12-3/TRBV12-4 | TGTGCCAGCAGTTTATCGGGGGTAAACACCATATATTTT | CASSLSGVNTIYF
TRBJ2-7 | few | TRBD2 | TRBV5-6 | TGTGCCAGCAGCTTGAGGGAGGGGTCGTTCTCCTACGAGCAGTACTTC | CASSLREGSFSYEQYF
TRBJ2-7 | few | . | TRBV12-3/TRBV12-4 | TGTGCCAGCAGTTTCAACAGGGAGGCCTACGAGCAGTACTTC | CASSFNREAYEQYF
TRBJ2-3 | few | TRBD1 | TRBV12-3/TRBV12-4 | TGTGCCAGCAGCGACAGGGGGCGTCTCTCAGATACGCAGTATTTT | CASSDRGRLSDTQYF
TRBJ2-6 | . | . | TRBV7-8 | TGTGCCAGCAGCTTAGCGCTATGGGGGTCTGGGGCCAACGTCCTGACTTTC | CASSLALWGSGANVLTF
TRBJ1-2 | . | . | TRBV24-1 | TGTGCCACCAGTGATGCCGATCGGGAGGATGGCTACACCTTC | CATSDADREDGYTF
TRBJ2-7 | . | TRBD1 | TRBV6-1 | TGTGCCAGCAGAATTGGACAGGGCCTTGGTCCCACCAACGAGCAGTACTTC | CASRIGQGLGPTNEQYF
TRBJ2-2 | . | . | TRBV6-1 | TGTGCCAGCAGGCCAGGGGCTTTGAACACCGGGGAGCTGTTTTTT | CASRPGALNTGELFF
TRBJ2-1 | many | . | TRBV3-1 | TGTGCCAGCAGCCCCGGACTTACCAATGAGCAGTTCTTC | CASSPGLTNEQFF